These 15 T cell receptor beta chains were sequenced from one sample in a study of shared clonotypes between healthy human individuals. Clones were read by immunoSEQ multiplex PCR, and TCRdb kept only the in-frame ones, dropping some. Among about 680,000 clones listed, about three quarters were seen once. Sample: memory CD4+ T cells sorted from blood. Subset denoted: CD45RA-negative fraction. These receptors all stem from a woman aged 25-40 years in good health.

The DNA of the CDR3 is TGTGCCAGCAACCGTGAGAATCGGTGGACTTATGGCTACACCTTC. Translated: CASNRENRWTYGYTF. The genes are TRBV2 and TRBJ1-2, with D unclear. The CDR3 contains 15 residues. In germline, CDR1 is SNHLY, CDR2 FYNNEI. V was shortened by 7 bases and J by 5 bases, with 20 bases between the two germline ends.

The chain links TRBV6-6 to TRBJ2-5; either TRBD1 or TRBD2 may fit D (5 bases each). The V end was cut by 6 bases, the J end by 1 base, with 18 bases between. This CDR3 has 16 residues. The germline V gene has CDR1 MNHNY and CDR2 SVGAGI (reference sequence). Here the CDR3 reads CASSHGTSPGQETQYF. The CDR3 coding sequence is TGTGCCAGCAGCCACGGGACGTCACCTGGCCAAGAGACCCAGTACTTC.

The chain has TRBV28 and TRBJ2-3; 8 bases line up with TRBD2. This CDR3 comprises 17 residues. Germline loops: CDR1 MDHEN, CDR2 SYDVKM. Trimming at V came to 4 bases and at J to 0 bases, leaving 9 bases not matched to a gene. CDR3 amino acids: CASSSTGAGASTDTQYF. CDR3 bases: TGTGCCAGCAGTTCGACAGGAGCGGGAGCTAGCACAGATACGCAGTATTTT.

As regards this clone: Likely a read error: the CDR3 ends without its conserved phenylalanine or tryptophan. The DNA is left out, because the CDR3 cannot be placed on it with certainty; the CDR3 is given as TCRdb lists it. CDR3 protein: CASSFCPT. V usage is TRBV27 and J usage is TRBJ2-7. Germline V gene sequence: CDR1 MNHEY, CDR2 SMNVEV (reference sequence). Including both end residues, the CDR3 is 8 amino acids long.

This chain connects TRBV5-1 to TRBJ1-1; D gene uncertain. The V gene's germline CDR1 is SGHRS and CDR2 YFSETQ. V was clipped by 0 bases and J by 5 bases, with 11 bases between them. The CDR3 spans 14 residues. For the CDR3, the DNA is TGCGCCAGCAGCTTGGGAGGGTCGGGGACTGAAGCTTTCTTT. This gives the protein CASSLGGSGTEAFF.

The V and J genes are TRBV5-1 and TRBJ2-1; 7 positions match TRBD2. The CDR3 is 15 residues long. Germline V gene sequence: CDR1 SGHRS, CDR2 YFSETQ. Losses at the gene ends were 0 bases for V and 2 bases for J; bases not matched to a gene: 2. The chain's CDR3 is CASSLARGAYNEQFF. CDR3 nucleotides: TGCGCCAGCAGCTTGGCCCGGGGGGCCTACAATGAGCAGTTCTTC.

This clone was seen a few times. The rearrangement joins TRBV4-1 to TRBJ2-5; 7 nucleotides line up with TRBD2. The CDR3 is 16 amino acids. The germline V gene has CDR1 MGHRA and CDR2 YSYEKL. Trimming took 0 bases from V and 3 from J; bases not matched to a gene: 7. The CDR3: CASSQDISAGEETQYF. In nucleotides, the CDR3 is TGCGCCAGCAGCCAAGATATCTCGGCGGGAGAAGAGACCCAGTACTTC.

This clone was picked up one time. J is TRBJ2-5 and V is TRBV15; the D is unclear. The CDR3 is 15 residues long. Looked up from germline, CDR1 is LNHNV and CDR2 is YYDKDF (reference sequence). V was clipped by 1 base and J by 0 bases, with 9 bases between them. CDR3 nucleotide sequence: TGTGCCACCAGCAGAGGGTCGGGCAACCAAGAGACCCAGTACTTC. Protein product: CATSRGSGNQETQYF.

The CDR3 sequence: CASSLGSQTTNEKLFF. The CDR3, as DNA: TGCGCCAGCAGCTTGGGGAGTCAGACAACTAATGAAAAACTGTTTTTT. The J gene is TRBJ1-4, the V gene TRBV5-1; D uncertain. The CDR3 length is 16 residues. Trimming removed 0 bases at V and 0 bases at J, with 9 bases between. Germline-derived CDR1 and CDR2 are SGHRS and YFSETQ.

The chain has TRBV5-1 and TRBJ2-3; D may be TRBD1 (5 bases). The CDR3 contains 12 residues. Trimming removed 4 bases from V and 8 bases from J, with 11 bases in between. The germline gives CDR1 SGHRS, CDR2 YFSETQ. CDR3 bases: TGCGCCAGCAGCGAGGTGGGGCCTACGCAGTATTTT. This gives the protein CASSEVGPTQYF.

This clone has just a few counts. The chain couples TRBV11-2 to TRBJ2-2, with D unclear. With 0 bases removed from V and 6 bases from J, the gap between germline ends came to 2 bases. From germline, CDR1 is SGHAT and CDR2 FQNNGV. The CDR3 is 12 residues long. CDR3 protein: CASSLDAGELFF. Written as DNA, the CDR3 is TGTGCCAGCAGCTTAGATGCCGGGGAGCTGTTTTTT.

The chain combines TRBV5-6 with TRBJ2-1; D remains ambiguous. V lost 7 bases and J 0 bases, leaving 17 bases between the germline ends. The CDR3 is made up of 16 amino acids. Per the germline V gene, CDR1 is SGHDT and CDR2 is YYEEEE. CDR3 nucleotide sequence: TGTGCCAGCGGGAAGACTTTATTAAGCTCCTACAATGAGCAGTTCTTC. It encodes CASGKTLLSSYNEQFF.

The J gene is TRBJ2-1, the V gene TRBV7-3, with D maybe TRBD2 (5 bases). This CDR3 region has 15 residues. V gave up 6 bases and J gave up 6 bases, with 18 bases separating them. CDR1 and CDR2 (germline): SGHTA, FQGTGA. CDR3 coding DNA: TGTGCCAGCAGTCCCTATCTCAGTCGGGGCAATGAGCAGTTCTTC. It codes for CASSPYLSRGNEQFF.

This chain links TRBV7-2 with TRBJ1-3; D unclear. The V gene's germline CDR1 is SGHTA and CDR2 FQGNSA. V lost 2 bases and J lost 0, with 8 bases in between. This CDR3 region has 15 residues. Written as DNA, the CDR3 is TGTGCCAGCAGCTTATCCCCGGGCTCTGGAAACACCATATATTTT. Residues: CASSLSPGSGNTIYF.

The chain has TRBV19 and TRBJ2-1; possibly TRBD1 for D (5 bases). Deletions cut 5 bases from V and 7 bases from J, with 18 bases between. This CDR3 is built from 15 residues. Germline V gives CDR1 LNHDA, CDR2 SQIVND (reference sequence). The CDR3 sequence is CASSLDKNGLNEQFF. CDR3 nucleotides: TGTGCCAGTAGTTTGGACAAAAACGGCCTTAATGAGCAGTTCTTC.